The 23 T cell receptor beta chains presented below share a single source sample, sequenced in a study of blood T cell repertoires in COVID-19. Assay used: immunoSEQ multiplex PCR; TCRdb lists only in-frame clones, some missing. The data hold approximately 100,000 clones, with over 85% observed a single time. The material sequenced was peripheral blood. These receptors all stem from a man between 65 and 79 years old with acute or convalescent COVID-19.

This rearrangement joins TRBV5-6 to TRBJ2-6; possible D gene TRBD1, 5 bases. The V end lost 0 bases, the J end lost 0 bases, and 10 bases lay between the germline ends. The CDR3 has 17 amino acids. Germline CDR1 and CDR2: SGHDT and YYEEEE. The CDR3 DNA is TGTGCCAGCAGCTTGGATTGGGGCAGCTCTGGGGCCAACGTCCTGACTTTC. Its protein product is CASSLDWGSSGANVLTF. The full variable domain, completed using reference TRBV5-6 and TRBJ2-6, is DAGVTQSPTHLIKTRGQQVTLRCSPKSGHDTVSWYQQALGQGPQFIFQYYEEEERQRGNFPDRFSGHQFPNYSSELNVNALLLGDSALYLCASSLDWGSSGANVLTFGAGSRLTVL.

The genes are TRBV5-1 and TRBJ1-2; D is ambiguous. V was shortened by 0 bases and J by 4 bases, with 13 bases between the two germline ends. This CDR3 is built from 15 residues. The germline gives CDR1 SGHRS, CDR2 YFSETQ. In DNA form, the CDR3 reads TGCGCCAGCAGCTTGGGGAATTGGGAGGTCTATGGCTACACCTTC. This sequence encodes CASSLGNWEVYGYTF.

The J gene is TRBJ2-7, the V gene TRBV28; 11 bases agree with TRBD1. This CDR3 region has 16 residues. The germline CDR1 and CDR2 sequences are MDHEN and SYDVKM. The ends lost 2 bases at V and 6 bases at J; junction bases unmatched: 9. CDR3: CASSLRGTGGFGEQYF. DNA of the CDR3: TGTGCCAGCAGTTTACGAGGGACAGGGGGTTTTGGCGAGCAGTACTTC.

The chain recombines TRBV6-5 with TRBJ2-7, with TRBD1 matching over 7 bases. Germline V CDR1 and CDR2: MNHEY, SVGAGI. This CDR3 is 14 amino acids long. V trimming: 0 bases; J trimming: 3 bases; junction bases outside the gene matches: 2. The CDR3 nucleotides are TGTGCCAGCAGTTACTCGAACAGGGGCTACGAGCAGTACTTC. This codes for CASSYSNRGYEQYF.

This rearrangement joins TRBV4-3 to TRBJ1-1, with D possibly being TRBD1 (5 bases). CDR3 length: 15 amino acids. CDR1 LGHNA and CDR2 YSLEER come from the germline V gene. Trimming left V 1 base short and J 0 bases short, with 9 bases between. The chain's CDR3 is CASSQGRGMNTEAFF. CDR3 in DNA: TGCGCCAGCAGCCAAGGTCGGGGGATGAACACTGAAGCTTTCTTT.

The chain joins TRBV4-1 to TRBJ2-7, with D possibly matching TRBD2 (5 bases). Germline CDR1 is MGHRA and CDR2 is YSYEKL. The CDR3 loop spans 14 amino acids. Trimming cost V 0 bases and J 3 bases, with 9 bases left between them. CDR3 DNA: TGCGCCAGCAGCCAAGAGAGGGCATACTACGAGCAGTACTTC. Amino acid sequence: CASSQERAYYEQYF.

DNA of the CDR3: TGTGCCAGCAAAGGGGGGGGGCCGAAAGAGACCCAGTACTTC. Its translation is CASKGGGPKETQYF. This sequence joins TRBV2 and TRBJ2-5; a weak D match, TRBD2 (7 bases). V dropped 7 bases and J dropped 3 bases, with 15 bases sitting between them. Germline values: CDR1 SNHLY, CDR2 FYNNEI. The CDR3 covers 14 residues.

The chain links TRBV5-5 to TRBJ1-2, with TRBD1 identical over 7 bases. V shed 1 base, J shed 7 bases, and the junction held 10 bases outside the gene matches. From germline, CDR1 is SGHKS and CDR2 YYEKEE (reference sequence). The CDR3 is 15 residues long. The CDR3 coding sequence is TGTGCCAGCAGCTTGAGAGAGGGGGCGAGATTTGGCTACACCTTC. Protein sequence: CASSLREGARFGYTF.

V usage is TRBV12-3 or TRBV12-4 and J usage is TRBJ1-4, with a possible D match to TRBD1 (5 bases). The CDR3 is made up of 13 amino acids. Trimming pared 8 bases from V and 3 bases from J, leaving 10 bases between. CDR3 sequence (DNA): TGTGCCAGCCGGGGGTGGGCTAATGAAAAACTGTTTTTT. Amino acids: CASRGWANEKLFF.

The CDR3 nucleotides read TGTGCCAGCAGCGGGGCCGGGACTAGCGGATCAGATACGCAGTATTTT. Amino acid sequence: CASSGAGTSGSDTQYF. The chain has TRBV9 and TRBJ2-3; 11 bases line up with TRBD2. The CDR3 consists of 16 residues. V trimming: 3 bases; J trimming: 4 bases; junction bases outside the gene matches: 7. Germline CDR1 and CDR2: SGDLS and YYNGEE.

This clone was seen only a few times. V is TRBV4-2 and J is TRBJ1-5; 9 bases are shared with TRBD1. The germline V gene has CDR1 LGHNA and CDR2 YNFKEQ. The CDR3 runs 15 residues. V lost 1 base, J lost 7 bases, and 5 bases stayed unmatched. CDR3 nucleotides: TGTGCCAGCAGCCAAGCCGGGACAGGGCGCCAGCCCCAGCATTTT. It specifies CASSQAGTGRQPQHF.

The chain links TRBV5-1 to TRBJ2-7; 7 bases match TRBD1. The CDR3 is 13 residues long. V trimming: 3 bases; J trimming: 5 bases; junction bases outside the gene matches: 5. The germline V gene encodes CDR1 SGHRS and CDR2 YFSETQ. The CDR3 DNA reads TGCGCCAGCAGCTGGGACAGCCCCAACGAGCAGTACTTC. It specifies CASSWDSPNEQYF.

The chain employs TRBV7-9 and TRBJ2-1; 12 bases line up with TRBD2. The germline CDR1 and CDR2 sequences are SEHNR and FQNEAQ (reference sequence). With V trimmed by 6 bases and J by 4 bases, 7 bases remained unmatched. The CDR3 length is 16 residues. In DNA, the CDR3 is TGTGCCAGCAGAACCTCTAGCGGGAGGGGGTACAATGAGCAGTTCTTC. This encodes CASRTSSGRGYNEQFF.

The gene calls are TRBV27 and TRBJ1-1; tentatively, D is TRBD1 (6 bases). Germline V CDR1 and CDR2: MNHEY, SMNVEV (reference sequence). The CDR3 spans 15 residues. V lost 6 bases and J 5 bases, leaving 19 bases between the germline ends. The CDR3 nucleotides are TGTGCCAGCAGGAGGGTATGGGGGCCGGGAACTGAAGCTTTCTTT. Translating gives CASRRVWGPGTEAFF.

This chain connects TRBV14 to TRBJ2-3; 10 nucleotides align to TRBD2. Losses at the gene ends were 4 bases for V and 3 bases for J; bases not matched to a gene: 7. CDR3 length: 16 amino acids. Germline-derived CDR1 and CDR2 are SGHDN and FVKESK. CDR3 in amino acids: CASSPLASGGTDTQYF. In DNA form, the CDR3 reads TGTGCCAGCAGCCCCCTAGCTAGCGGGGGAACAGATACGCAGTATTTT. The full variable domain, its missing parts supplied by reference TRBV14 and TRBJ2-3, is EAGVTQFPSHSVIEKGQTVTLRCDPISGHDNLYWYRRVMGKEIKFLLHFVKESKQDESGMPNNRFLAERTGGTYSTLKVQPAELEDSGVYFCASSPLASGGTDTQYFGPGTRLTVL.

This clone has a handful of counts. This chain joins TRBV11-2 and TRBJ2-7, with TRBD2 matching 13 bases. CDR1 SGHAT and CDR2 FQNNGV come from the germline V gene. The CDR3 is made up of 16 amino acids. Trimming at V came to 4 bases and at J to 5 bases, leaving 8 bases not matched to a gene. The CDR3 coding sequence is TGTGCCAGCAGCTACCATGGGACTAGCGGGACTCACGAGCAGTACTTC. Translated, it gives CASSYHGTSGTHEQYF.

This chain uses TRBV27 with TRBJ2-1, with 14 bases identical to TRBD2. Losses at the gene ends were 5 bases for V and 9 bases for J; bases not matched to a gene: 12. This CDR3 has 17 residues. CDR1 is MNHEY and CDR2 is SMNVEV in the germline V gene (reference sequence). CDR3 nucleotides: TGTGCCAGCAGTCTACGCCGGACTAGCGGGAGGTTGGGTGAGCAGTTCTTC. The encoded protein is CASSLRRTSGRLGEQFF.

The V call is TRBV19, the J call TRBJ1-1; weak D call: TRBD1 (5 bases). The CDR3 totals 16 residues. Germline loops: CDR1 LNHDA, CDR2 SQIVND (reference sequence). The ends were cut back, 3 bases at V and 4 bases at J, with 18 bases in the middle. CDR3 DNA sequence: TGTGCCAGTAGTATGGGGCGGCAGGCGACGGTCACTGAAGCTTTCTTT. Its protein is CASSMGRQATVTEAFF.

This chain uses TRBV6-6 with TRBJ1-2, with unresolved D. This CDR3 comprises 15 residues. The V end lost 3 bases, the J end lost 0 bases, and 11 bases lay between the germline ends. The V gene's germline CDR1 is MNHNY and CDR2 SVGAGI (reference sequence). DNA of the CDR3: TGTGCCAGCAGTTATGAGGGAAGAGCTAACTATGGCTACACCTTC. Amino acid sequence: CASSYEGRANYGYTF.

This chain uses TRBV12-3 or TRBV12-4 with TRBJ2-7, with 11 positions matching TRBD1. The CDR3 covers 13 residues. The V and J ends lost 5 bases and 6 bases, in that order; junction bases with no gene match: 3. The CDR3 spells CASSLDRGLEQYF. In DNA form, the CDR3 reads TGTGCCAGCAGTCTGGACAGGGGGCTCGAGCAGTACTTC.

V gene TRBV5-6 combines with J gene TRBJ2-5; possibly TRBD2 for D (6 bases). Germline loops: CDR1 SGHDT, CDR2 YYEEEE. There are 13 residues in the CDR3. The V gene lost 4 bases and the J gene lost 5 bases, with 12 bases spanning the gap. CDR3 coding DNA: TGTGCCAGCAGCAGGGACTTTGGGGAGACCCAGTACTTC. Protein product: CASSRDFGETQYF.

The chain employs TRBV7-9 and TRBJ2-7; 8 nucleotides agree with TRBD2. V lost 5 bases to trimming and J lost 8 bases; unmatched junction nucleotides: 20. The CDR3 is made up of 17 amino acids. Germline V gene lookup returns CDR1 SEHNR and CDR2 FQNEAQ (reference sequence). CDR3 bases: TGTGCCAGCAGCCCAATAGTGGGACTAGTGGGGCCCCTTCAGCAGTACTTC. Protein: CASSPIVGLVGPLQQYF.

V usage is TRBV29-1 and J usage is TRBJ2-5; D is perhaps TRBD2 (6 bases). Germline values: CDR1 SQVTM, CDR2 ANQGSEA. This CDR3 comprises 12 residues. Trimming pared 6 bases from V and 7 bases from J, leaving 15 bases between. The CDR3 region has the DNA TGCAGCGTGCAACCTCTGGGGGGGACCCAGTACTTC. Amino acid sequence: CSVQPLGGTQYF.